The text below deals with one T cell receptor beta chain. Its antigen is unknown. The sample is drawn from a study of T cells in localized non-small cell lung cancer. Study-level points and caveats: Greater blood T cell density accompanied longer overall survival. There was higher T cell clonality in uninvolved adjacent lung than in tumor, and it was highest there. Since sequencing was restricted to only one region of the tumor, intratumor heterogeneity remains a possibility. Adjacent lung had a median roughly 53 of the 100 largest tumor clones.

Repertoires were generated with immunoSEQ multiplex PCR, while TCRdb's copy carries only in-frame clones and drops some. This table has tens of thousands of clones, over 75% appearing once. V gave up 0 bases and J gave up 16 bases, with 12 bases separating them. Germline loops: CDR1 KGHSH, CDR2 LQKENI. The CDR3 has 12 amino acids. The TCR sequence derives from a female donor older than 55 with stage I lung adenocarcinoma. This rearrangement joins TRBV18 to TRBJ1-4; tentatively, D is TRBD1 (5 bases). The source was peripheral blood, collected before any cancer treatment. CDR3 nucleotides: TGTGCCAGCTCACCACCCGGGACTTTTCGGTTTTTT. It translates to CASSPPGTFRFF.